This TCR beta chain stems from a study of T cell responses to AZD1222 COVID-19 vaccine. The repertoire was sequenced with immunoSEQ multiplex PCR; TCRdb's copy has only in-frame clones and lacks some. The sample records about 83,000 clones, approximately 88% being singletons. As regards this clone: The antigen is not known.

Overall study findings and caveats: White British ancestry dominated among donors, who included more females, and clonal diversity was possibly underestimated. Of spike-specific TCRs, nearly half reportedly target regions left unmutated in variants. At 160-218 and 743-854, vaccine-associated CD4 TCRs were dominant, and they spanned spike.

The sequence was collected from an adult in good health. The material sequenced was peripheral blood, taken on day 0 of MenACWY control vaccination.

The CDR3 protein is CASSLLGRAGGSGELFF. The CDR3 nucleotides read TGTGCCAGCAGCTTACTGGGTCGAGCGGGAGGGTCCGGGGAGCTGTTTTTT. J is TRBJ2-2 and V is TRBV7-2, with 10 bases matching TRBD2. With V trimmed by 2 bases and J by 6 bases, 9 bases remained unmatched. This CDR3 comprises 17 residues. Looked up from germline, CDR1 is SGHTA and CDR2 is FQGNSA. The whole variable domain, filled in from reference TRBV7-2 and TRBJ2-2, reads GAGVSQSPSNKVTEKGKDVELRCDPISGHTALYWYRQSLGQGLEFLIYFQGNSAPDKSGLPSDRFSAERTGGSVSTLTIQRTQQEDSAVYLCASSLLGRAGGSGELFFGEGSRLTVL.